This T cell receptor beta chain was sequenced for a study of shared clonotypes between healthy human individuals. In the study overall: Researchers assigned three CD4 naive, three CD4 memory, two CD8 naive and one CD8 memory plate to each donor.

Healthy adults negative for HIV, lacking recent acute infections or vaccinations, served as donors. The CDR3 sequence is 19 residues long. Looked up from germline, CDR1 is KGHSH and CDR2 is LQKENI. V lost 0 bases, J lost 4 bases, and 7 bases stayed unmatched. Sequencing used immunoSEQ multiplex PCR; TCRdb keeps in-frame clones, though not all of them. Among roughly 1,000,000 clones listed, 78% were seen once. This clone appeared a few times. V is TRBV18 and J is TRBJ2-1; 15 positions match TRBD2. The sequence was obtained from a man between 18 and 29 years old in good health. Some clones in this sample may be carry-over from other donors' samples. Sequences were obtained from memory CD4+ T cells from PBMCs. Subset given: CD45RA-negative fraction. The CDR3 DNA sequence: TGTGCCAGCTCACCACCGGGACTAGCGGGAGGATACGGATACAATGAGCAGTTCTTC. Translating gives CASSPPGLAGGYGYNEQFF.